This passage covers 11 T cell receptor beta chains from one sample sequenced in a study of vaccination and CD4 T cells after COVID-19. These TCRs' antigens remain unknown. At the Johns Hopkins FTIC core, DNA taken from cultured CD4+ T cells was sequenced by way of the Oncomine TCR Beta short-read assay. TCRdb reprocessed the PCR reads via MiXCR and lists one record per CDR3 protein. There are fewer than 15,000 distinct CDR3 sequences in the sample; around 44% occur only once, and 10% to 15% lies in the top ten. Treatment defined: roughly ten-day PBMC culture with coronavirus spike peptide pools or control peptides (ViraFEST assay). The sequenced material came from CD4+ T cells from blood, cultured in vitro. The receptors shown here come from a human donor who had recovered from COVID-19.

The genes are TRBV19 and TRBJ1-1, with 7 bases fitting TRBD1. J gave up 1 base and V 2 bases, and 4 bases lay outside the gene matches. The length of the CDR3 is 15 residues. From germline, CDR1 is LNHDA and CDR2 SQIVND (reference sequence). Here the CDR3 DNA reads TGTGCCAGTAGTATACAGGACAGGTGGAACACTGAAGCTTTCTTT. Its protein product is CASSIQDRWNTEAFF.

This clonotype was counted a few times. The chain uses TRBV7-3 and TRBJ2-5, with D perhaps assigned TRBD1 or TRBD2 (5 bases each). Trimming removed 5 bases from V and 3 bases from J, with 16 bases in between. Looked up from germline, CDR1 is SGHTA and CDR2 is FQGTGA. This CDR3 comprises 15 residues. Here the CDR3 reads CASSPGTPGEETQYF. CDR3 DNA sequence: TGTGCCAGCAGCCCCGGGACCCCGGGCGAAGAGACCCAGTACTTC.

The CDR3 spells CATSYTLGNGNTIYF. The CDR3 region has the DNA TGTGCCACCTCTTACACGCTCGGGAACGGAAACACCATATATTTT. The chain recombines TRBV6-1 with TRBJ1-3; no clear D gene. V was pared by 10 bases and J by 4 bases, with 20 bases between. Looked up from germline, CDR1 is MNHNS and CDR2 is SASEGT. This CDR3 is 15 amino acids long.

The V gene is TRBV5-1, the J gene TRBJ2-7; the D gene is possibly TRBD2 (5 bases). Trimming took 0 bases from V and 5 from J, leaving 12 bases between them. The germline V gene encodes CDR1 SGHRS and CDR2 YFSETQ. The CDR3 contains 14 residues. CDR3 nucleotides: TGCGCCAGCAGCTTGGGGTCGAGGGCCCACGAGCAGTACTTC. Protein product: CASSLGSRAHEQYF. Complete variable domain (other parts from reference TRBV5-1 and TRBJ2-7): KAGVTQTPRYLIKTRGQQVTLSCSPISGHRSVSWYQQTPGQGLQFLFEYFSETQRNKGNFPGRFSGRQFSNSRSEMNVSTLELGDSALYLCASSLGSRAHEQYFGPGTRLTVT.

The chain has TRBV7-3 and TRBJ1-1, with unresolved D. The CDR3 is 13 residues long. Germline V CDR1 and CDR2: SGHTA, FQGTGA. Between the trimmed V and J ends, which lost 0 bases and 4 bases, there was a span of 6 bases. The CDR3 nucleotides are TGTGCCAGCAGCTTAACAGTGAGCACTGAAGCTTTCTTT. It yields the protein CASSLTVSTEAFF.

CDR3 in DNA: TGCGCCAGCAGCTTGGAGGGGGCAGGGAATTATGGCTACACCTTC. It specifies CASSLEGAGNYGYTF. The gene calls are TRBV5-1 and TRBJ1-2, with 7 nucleotides matching TRBD1. Germline CDR1 and CDR2: SGHRS and YFSETQ. The CDR3 is made up of 15 amino acids. V gave up 0 bases and J gave up 5 bases; unmatched junction bases: 7.

This clonotype was seen a few times. The CDR3 loop is CAISEQQEAKNIQYF. In nucleotides, the CDR3 is TGTGCCATCAGTGAGCAGCAGGAAGCCAAAAACATTCAGTACTTC. The rearrangement uses TRBV10-3 and TRBJ2-4; D remains unclear. With 2 bases removed from V and 0 bases from J, the gap between germline ends came to 8 bases. This CDR3 region has 15 residues. The V gene's germline CDR1 is ENHRY and CDR2 SYGVKD.

This clonotype was counted between two and nine times. The chain uses TRBV20-1 and TRBJ2-1; no reliable D call. The germline V gene encodes CDR1 DFQATT and CDR2 SNEGSKA (reference sequence). V lost 5 bases and J lost 3, with 5 bases in between. The CDR3 is made up of 11 amino acids. The CDR3 protein is CSADDYNEQFF. CDR3 DNA sequence: TGCAGTGCTGACGACTACAATGAGCAGTTCTTC.

The sample holds a few counts of this clonotype. The V and J genes are TRBV12-3 or TRBV12-4 and TRBJ2-3; D is uncertain. Trimming removed 6 bases at V and 2 bases at J, with 3 bases between. The CDR3 covers 11 residues. The CDR3, as DNA: TGTGCCAGCAGCTACACAGATACGCAGTATTTT. It codes for CASSYTDTQYF.

This sequence joins TRBV5-8 and TRBJ1-2; D unclear. Trimming pared 2 bases from V and 3 bases from J, leaving 14 bases between. Germline V gene lookup returns CDR1 SGHTS and CDR2 YDEGEE. The length of the CDR3 is 15 residues. CDR3 sequence reads: CASSFGRIPDYGYTF. As DNA, the CDR3 is TGTGCCAGCAGCTTCGGGAGGATCCCGGACTATGGCTACACCTTC.

Only a few counts were recorded for this clonotype. The chain couples TRBV12-3 or TRBV12-4 to TRBJ2-5, with a weak D call TRBD1 (6 bases). CDR3 length: 15 residues. The V end was cut by 1 base, the J end by 5 bases, with 14 bases between. In DNA, the CDR3 is TGTGCCAGCAGTTTAGGTCTCAGGGGTTACGAGACCCAGTACTTC. Its translation is CASSLGLRGYETQYF.